Presented here are 3 T cell receptor beta chains from one specimen sequenced in a study of cytomegalovirus exposure and HLA in healthy donors. PCR employed 60 Vbeta and 13 Jbeta primers. Sequenced by immunoSEQ multiplex PCR; TCRdb stores in-frame clones only, minus some. The table lists about 160,000 clones, approximately 81% of them singletons, with more than 2% in the top ten. Sequencing used PBMCs. The receptors were sampled from a man between 18 and 35 years old in good health and CMV-seropositive.

J is TRBJ1-1 and V is TRBV4-2; D unclear. The CDR3 consists of 16 residues. V was shortened by 0 bases and J by 4 bases, with 15 bases between the two germline ends. Germline assignment: CDR1 LGHNA and CDR2 YNFKEQ. CDR3 in amino acids: CASSQDRTLTFTEAFF. Written as DNA, the CDR3 is TGTGCCAGCAGCCAAGATCGAACCTTAACATTCACTGAAGCTTTCTTT.

Concerning this clone itself: A read error may account for a junction end that differs from germline. The CDR3 region has the DNA TGTGCCAGCATGGCAGGGGCAACTGGGGCCAACGGCCTGACTTTC. Amino acids: CASMAGATGANGLTF. V usage is TRBV6-5 and J usage is TRBJ2-6, with a possible D match to TRBD1 (6 bases). This CDR3 region has 15 residues. Germline CDR1 MNHEY, CDR2 SVGAGI.

This sequence joins TRBV30 and TRBJ1-4; D uncertain. Germline V gives CDR1 GTSNPN, CDR2 SVGIG (reference sequence). The V end was cut by 4 bases, the J end by 0 bases, with 9 bases between. The CDR3 is 14 amino acids. This CDR3 reads CAWTLTATNEKLFF. As DNA, the CDR3 is TGTGCCTGGACGTTAACTGCAACTAATGAAAAACTGTTTTTT.